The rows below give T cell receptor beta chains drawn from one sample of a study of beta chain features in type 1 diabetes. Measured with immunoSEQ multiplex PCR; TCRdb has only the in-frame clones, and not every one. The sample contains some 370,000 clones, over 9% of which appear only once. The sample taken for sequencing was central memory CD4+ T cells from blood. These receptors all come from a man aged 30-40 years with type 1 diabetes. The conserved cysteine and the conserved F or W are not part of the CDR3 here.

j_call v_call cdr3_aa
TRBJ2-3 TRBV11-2 ASSLLAGEDTQY
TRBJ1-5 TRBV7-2 ASSLAGQGGGSNQPQH
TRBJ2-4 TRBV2 ASSRGGGNIQY
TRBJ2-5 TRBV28 ASSLANIQETQY
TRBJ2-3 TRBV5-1 ASSFNQDTQY
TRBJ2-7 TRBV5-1 ASSTGDGEQY
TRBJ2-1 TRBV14 ASSMDRGLYNEQF
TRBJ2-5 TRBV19 ASSIGQGVLGGETQY
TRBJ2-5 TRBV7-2 ASSFGGNPVQETQY
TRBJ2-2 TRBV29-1 SVRVLGGANTGELF
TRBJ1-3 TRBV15 ATSRDLPSGGNTIY
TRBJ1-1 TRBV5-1 ASSRDRIRNTEAF
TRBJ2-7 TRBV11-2 ASSPFSGTSYEQY
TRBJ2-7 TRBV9 ASSPVAGTTYEQY
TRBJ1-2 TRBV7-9 ASSLGGSVYHTYT
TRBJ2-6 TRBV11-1 ASSSLSGANVLT
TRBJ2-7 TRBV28 ASGQALFEQY
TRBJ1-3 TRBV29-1 SVQRNSGNTIY
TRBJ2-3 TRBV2 AGTSETDTQY
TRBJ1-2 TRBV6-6 ASSTRTDGGYT
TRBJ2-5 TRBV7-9 ASSLPGQHGGTQY
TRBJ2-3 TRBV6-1 ASSPAPADTQY
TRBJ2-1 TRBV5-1 ASSFIIGGASEQF
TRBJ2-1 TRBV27 ASSIDRGPYNEQF
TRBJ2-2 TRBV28 ASRRRNGYPGELF
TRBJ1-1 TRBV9 ASTSGVGNTEAF
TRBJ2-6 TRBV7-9 ASSQDNEAAGANVLT
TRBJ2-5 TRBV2 ASNRQIQETQY
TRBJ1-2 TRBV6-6 ASSPGRFGGYT
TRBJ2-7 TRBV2 ASSADQSYEQY
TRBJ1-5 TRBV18 ASSQGQGNGQPQH
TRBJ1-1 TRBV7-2 ASSLRQGYTEAF
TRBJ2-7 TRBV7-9 ASRPSGQAGEQY
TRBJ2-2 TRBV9 ASSARRATSGSHLSTGELF
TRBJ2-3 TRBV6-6 ASKRISGSTDTQY
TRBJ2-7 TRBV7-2 ASSLDFGATYEQY
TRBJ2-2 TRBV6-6 ASSPPLGELF
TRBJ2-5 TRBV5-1 ASSSTGLAGVGVRETQY
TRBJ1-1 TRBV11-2 ASSFYSEAF
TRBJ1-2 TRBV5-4 ASSLRGYTGYT
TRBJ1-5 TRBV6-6 ASSPGAAPGPQH
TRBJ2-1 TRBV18 ASSPNLAGEDEQF
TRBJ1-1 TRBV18 ASSPDGASVVAF
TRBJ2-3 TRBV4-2 ASSQDANTDTQY
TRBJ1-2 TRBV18 ASSPQQGEGYT
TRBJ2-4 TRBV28 ASSLPRTGGAKNIQY
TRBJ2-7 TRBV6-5 ASSYQPTSSYEQY
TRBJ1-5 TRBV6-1 ASMSFGGPNQPQH
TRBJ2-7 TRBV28 ASRETDEQY
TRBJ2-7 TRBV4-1 ASSTGTYSYEQY
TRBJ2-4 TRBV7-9 ASSAGQGFVGENIQY